This T cell receptor beta chain appears in the sequencing data of a study of HIV-infected children after antiretroviral therapy interruption. Study at large: Interruption group median age about 9.5 years; continuous group about 8 years. Most participating children were previously exposed to EBV and CMV.

Treatment here: PENTA 11 planned treatment interruption arm or continuous ART arm. Sorting from thawed PBMCs isolated naive CD4+ CD45RA+ CD45RO- T cells. CDR3 length: 15 residues. Germline V lookup: CDR1 SNHLY, CDR2 FYNNEI. V trimming: 5 bases; J trimming: 11 bases; junction bases outside the gene matches: 16. Ten or more counts support this clonotype. The TCR library was built from RNA with a 3' RACE protocol and unique molecular identifiers. TCRdb passed the 3' RACE reads through MiXCR, listing each CDR3 protein once. Here the sample spans some 51,000 distinct CDR3 sequences, about 4.3% being singletons.

The chain is built from TRBV2 and TRBJ1-1; 8 nucleotides line up with TRBD1. This clonotype originated in a pool of human donors with HIV. This specimen consisted of CD45RA+ CD4+ T cells from PBMCs, pooled from several time points, obtained from a donor given antiretroviral therapy, either interrupted or continuous. Subset defined: naive CD4+ CD45RA+ CD45RO- T cells. CDR3 nucleotide sequence: TGTGCCAGCAGTCCCTCCGTCTTGACAGGGGCAAAGGCTTTCTTT. This codes for CASSPSVLTGAKAFF.